The source of this T cell receptor (beta chain) is a study of blood T cell repertoires in COVID-19. Study details: In each case, the material was cDNA or gDNA derived from T cells, B-cell-depleted T cells, or PBMCs.

This table comes from immunoSEQ multiplex PCR, and its TCRdb copy is limited to in-frame clones, with some not included. The sample has about 230,000 clones; approximately 87% are singletons. The CDR3 totals 15 residues. Losses at the gene ends were 4 bases for V and 4 bases for J; bases not matched to a gene: 10. Germline CDR1 reads SEHNR; CDR2 reads FQNEAQ (reference sequence). The V call is TRBV7-9, the J call TRBJ2-7; 7 positions agree with TRBD1. This TCR was recovered from a woman aged 70-85 years with active or convalescent COVID-19. Material for sequencing was peripheral blood. Written as DNA, the CDR3 is TGTGCCAGCAGCTCCCCTTTAGGACAGGTTTACGAGCAGTACTTC. Residues: CASSSPLGQVYEQYF.